Included here is one T cell receptor (beta chain) sequence, with context. Its antigen is unknown. Sequencing used immunoSEQ multiplex PCR; TCRdb keeps in-frame clones, though not all of them. The sample has approximately 75,000 clones, approximately 80% seen once; the top ten hold about 6.6%. The data were obtained in a study of radiotherapy plus CTLA-4 blockade in lung cancer. Points from the study as a whole: Strongest reported response predictors: early blood clone changes and post-radiation interferon-beta.

The V end was cut by 0 bases, the J end by 1 base, with 8 bases between. Germline CDR1 and CDR2: KGHSH and LQKENI. The CDR3 is 15 residues long. The sample here was peripheral blood, taken from a patient treated with radiotherapy plus ipilimumab. This rearrangement joins TRBV18 to TRBJ2-3, with TRBD2 as a possible D gene (6 bases). This clonotype was obtained from a human donor with non-small cell lung cancer who had a complete response to radiotherapy plus ipilimumab. The CDR3 reads CASSPPSSGTDTQYF. CDR3 DNA sequence: TGTGCCAGCTCACCACCTTCTAGCGGCACAGATACGCAGTATTTT. Looking up the rest from reference TRBV18 and TRBJ2-3 gives the full variable domain: NAGVMQNPRHLVRRRGQEARLRCSPMKGHSHVYWYRQLPEEGLKFMVYLQKENIIDESGMPKERFSAEFPKEGPSILRIQQVVRGDSAAYFCASSPPSSGTDTQYFGPGTRLTVL.